A selection of T cell receptor beta chains follows, all from one sample in a study of PD-L1 blockade in urothelial cancer. TCRdb keeps only in-frame clones here, not all; method: immunoSEQ multiplex PCR. The data show more than 90,000 clones, with over 80% seen just once and around 7.7% held by the top ten. Sequenced here: PBMCs, sampled around atezolizumab (anti-PD-L1) treatment. These receptors came from a man between 65 and 80 years old with urothelial cancer. The CDR3 runs from the conserved cysteine through the conserved F or W. The D gene is left open where the match is weak. Part of the rows lack a size; the others show once, few, many or a class for expanded clones.

d_gene: TRBD2; j_gene: TRBJ2-7; abundance: .; v_gene: TRBV7-8; CDR3aa: CASSLLGGGPTSYEQYF; CDR3nt: TGTGCCAGCAGCTTACTCGGGGGGGGTCCCACCTCCTACGAGCAGTACTTC
d_gene: TRBD1; j_gene: TRBJ1-2; abundance: .; v_gene: TRBV9; CDR3aa: CASSPRTGGDGYTF; CDR3nt: TGTGCCAGCAGCCCCCGGACAGGGGGCGATGGCTACACCTTC
d_gene: TRBD1; j_gene: TRBJ2-4; abundance: .; v_gene: TRBV5-1; CDR3aa: CASSLGDSKNIQYF; CDR3nt: TGCGCCAGCAGCTTGGGGGACAGCAAAAACATTCAGTACTTC
d_gene: TRBD2; j_gene: TRBJ2-1; abundance: .; v_gene: TRBV6-6; CDR3aa: CASSYSMGLGNNEQFF; CDR3nt: TGTGCCAGCAGTTACTCTATGGGACTAGGGAACAATGAGCAGTTCTTC
d_gene: .; j_gene: TRBJ2-7; abundance: .; v_gene: TRBV19; CDR3aa: CASSTVTSTEQYF; CDR3nt: TGTGCCAGTAGTACCGTCACTAGTACCGAGCAGTACTTC
d_gene: .; j_gene: TRBJ1-2; abundance: .; v_gene: TRBV6-4; CDR3aa: CASSRDTASGYTF; CDR3nt: TGTGCCAGCAGTCGGGACACCGCTTCGGGCTACACCTTC
d_gene: .; j_gene: TRBJ1-1; abundance: .; v_gene: TRBV6-1; CDR3aa: CASITGTEAFF; CDR3nt: TGTGCCAGCATCACCGGCACTGAAGCTTTCTTT
d_gene: TRBD1; j_gene: TRBJ1-4; abundance: .; v_gene: TRBV5-1; CDR3aa: CASSLGQGNEKLFF; CDR3nt: TGCGCCAGCAGCCTGGGACAGGGTAATGAAAAACTGTTTTTT
d_gene: TRBD1; j_gene: TRBJ2-2; abundance: .; v_gene: TRBV6-1; CDR3aa: CASLQGADTGELFF; CDR3nt: TGTGCCAGCTTGCAGGGGGCCGACACCGGGGAGCTGTTTTTT
d_gene: TRBD1; j_gene: TRBJ1-1; abundance: .; v_gene: TRBV29-1; CDR3aa: CSVESGTGEAFF; CDR3nt: TGCAGCGTTGAGTCAGGGACAGGTGAAGCTTTCTTT
d_gene: TRBD1; j_gene: TRBJ2-3; abundance: .; v_gene: TRBV6-4; CDR3aa: CASSVDRGTDTQYF; CDR3nt: TGTGCCAGCAGTGTTGACAGGGGGACAGATACGCAGTATTTT
d_gene: TRBD2; j_gene: TRBJ2-4; abundance: .; v_gene: TRBV6-1; CDR3aa: CASSKRGDKNIQYF; CDR3nt: TGTGCCAGCAGTAAACGGGGGGACAAAAACATTCAGTACTTC
d_gene: TRBD2; j_gene: TRBJ2-2; abundance: few; v_gene: TRBV10-1; CDR3aa: CASSESGTSVHGELFF; CDR3nt: TGCGCCAGCAGTGAGTCTGGGACTAGCGTCCACGGGGAGCTGTTTTTT
d_gene: TRBD2; j_gene: TRBJ2-1; abundance: once; v_gene: TRBV7-6; CDR3aa: CASSNFGAGGPVVSNEQFF; CDR3nt: TGTGCCAGCAGCAATTTTGGGGCGGGAGGGCCGGTGGTTAGCAATGAGCAGTTCTTC
d_gene: TRBD1; j_gene: TRBJ1-4; abundance: .; v_gene: TRBV18; CDR3aa: CASSPQGQGAGVNEKLFF; CDR3nt: TGTGCCAGCTCACCCCAGGGACAGGGGGCCGGAGTTAATGAAAAACTGTTTTTT
d_gene: .; j_gene: TRBJ2-3; abundance: .; v_gene: TRBV30; CDR3aa: CAWSVGAGHTDTQYF; CDR3nt: TGTGCCTGGAGTGTAGGGGCTGGGCACACAGATACGCAGTATTTT
d_gene: TRBD2; j_gene: TRBJ2-1; abundance: once; v_gene: TRBV5-6; CDR3aa: CASSSRLAGGLWNEQFF; CDR3nt: TGTGCCAGCAGCTCTCGTTTAGCGGGGGGGCTTTGGAATGAGCAGTTCTTC
d_gene: .; j_gene: TRBJ1-1; abundance: .; v_gene: TRBV13; CDR3aa: CASSLMEGTEAFF; CDR3nt: TGTGCCAGCAGCTTAATGGAGGGGACTGAAGCTTTCTTT
d_gene: TRBD1; j_gene: TRBJ2-2; abundance: .; v_gene: TRBV11-2; CDR3aa: CASSFRTGTNTGELFF; CDR3nt: TGTGCCAGCAGCTTCCGGACAGGGACGAACACCGGGGAGCTGTTTTTT
d_gene: TRBD1; j_gene: TRBJ2-5; abundance: .; v_gene: TRBV7-2; CDR3aa: CASNSQGQQETQYF; CDR3nt: TGTGCCAGCAACTCCCAGGGACAGCAAGAGACCCAGTACTTC
d_gene: TRBD1; j_gene: TRBJ2-5; abundance: .; v_gene: TRBV5-1; CDR3aa: CASSWGQGAAETQYF; CDR3nt: TGCGCCAGCAGCTGGGGACAGGGGGCTGCAGAGACCCAGTACTTC
d_gene: TRBD1; j_gene: TRBJ1-2; abundance: .; v_gene: TRBV4-1; CDR3aa: CASSRGGDSSRWGYTF; CDR3nt: TGCGCCAGCAGCCGAGGTGGGGACAGCTCAAGATGGGGCTACACCTTC
d_gene: TRBD1; j_gene: TRBJ2-4; abundance: .; v_gene: TRBV27; CDR3aa: CASSLVGTGVKNIQYF; CDR3nt: TGTGCCAGCAGTTTAGTCGGGACAGGGGTCAAAAACATTCAGTACTTC
d_gene: .; j_gene: TRBJ2-7; abundance: .; v_gene: TRBV7-2; CDR3aa: CASSLSGTFTYEQYF; CDR3nt: TGTGCCAGCAGCTTATCCGGGACATTTACCTACGAGCAGTACTTC
d_gene: .; j_gene: TRBJ1-3; abundance: .; v_gene: TRBV2; CDR3aa: CASVLNPGNTIYF; CDR3nt: TGTGCCAGCGTCCTAAACCCTGGAAACACCATATATTTT
d_gene: TRBD1; j_gene: TRBJ1-3; abundance: .; v_gene: TRBV2; CDR3aa: CASSSQTGPGNTIYF; CDR3nt: TGTGCCAGCAGTTCACAGACAGGGCCTGGAAACACCATATATTTT
d_gene: .; j_gene: TRBJ1-6; abundance: few; v_gene: TRBV6-5; CDR3aa: CASSYFGQNSPLHF; CDR3nt: TGTGCCAGCAGTTATTTCGGACAGAATTCACCCCTCCACTTT
d_gene: TRBD1; j_gene: TRBJ2-7; abundance: .; v_gene: TRBV13; CDR3aa: CASSLRTGNFDEQYF; CDR3nt: TGTGCCAGCAGCCTTCGGACAGGGAACTTCGACGAGCAGTACTTC
d_gene: .; j_gene: TRBJ2-7; abundance: .; v_gene: TRBV7-6; CDR3aa: CASSLDQSYEQYF; CDR3nt: TGTGCCAGCAGCTTAGATCAGTCCTACGAGCAGTACTTC
d_gene: .; j_gene: TRBJ2-1; abundance: once; v_gene: TRBV7-2; CDR3aa: CASSPRGRGEQFF; CDR3nt: TGTGCCAGCAGCCCACGGGGGAGAGGTGAGCAGTTCTTC
d_gene: .; j_gene: TRBJ1-5; abundance: once; v_gene: TRBV10-2; CDR3aa: CASSESGGGWDQPQHF; CDR3nt: TGCGCCAGCAGTGAGTCTGGGGGGGGTTGGGATCAGCCCCAGCATTTT
d_gene: TRBD2; j_gene: TRBJ2-7; abundance: .; v_gene: TRBV18; CDR3aa: CASSSTSGRGYEQYF; CDR3nt: TGTGCCAGCTCGTCGACTAGCGGGAGAGGATACGAGCAGTACTTC
d_gene: .; j_gene: TRBJ2-7; abundance: once; v_gene: TRBV1; CDR3aa: CTSSPAGLARSYEQYF; CDR3nt: TGCACCAGCAGCCCCGCGGGTCTAGCGCGCTCCTACGAGCAGTACTTC
d_gene: TRBD2; j_gene: TRBJ2-3; abundance: .; v_gene: TRBV5-6; CDR3aa: CASSPRTSGMTDTQYF; CDR3nt: TGTGCCAGCAGCCCCCGGACTAGCGGGATGACAGATACGCAGTATTTT
d_gene: TRBD1; j_gene: TRBJ1-2; abundance: .; v_gene: TRBV5-4; CDR3aa: CASSLVVGGAYGYTF; CDR3nt: TGTGCCAGCAGCTTGGTTGTAGGGGGCGCCTATGGCTACACCTTC
d_gene: TRBD1; j_gene: TRBJ2-7; abundance: .; v_gene: TRBV29-1; CDR3aa: CSVVGHDRGKSYEQYF; CDR3nt: TGCAGCGTTGTCGGCCATGACAGGGGAAAATCCTACGAGCAGTACTTC
d_gene: .; j_gene: TRBJ1-1; abundance: .; v_gene: TRBV15; CDR3aa: CATSSDRSAANTEAFF; CDR3nt: TGTGCCACCAGCAGTGACCGCTCGGCGGCGAACACTGAAGCTTTCTTT
d_gene: .; j_gene: TRBJ1-5; abundance: .; v_gene: TRBV19; CDR3aa: CASSIGGGGNQPQHF; CDR3nt: TGTGCCAGTAGTATAGGCGGAGGGGGCAATCAGCCCCAGCATTTT
d_gene: .; j_gene: TRBJ2-7; abundance: .; v_gene: TRBV7-9; CDR3aa: CASSLGDRIYEQYF; CDR3nt: TGTGCCAGCAGCTTAGGAGACAGGATCTACGAGCAGTACTTC
d_gene: TRBD2; j_gene: TRBJ2-5; abundance: .; v_gene: TRBV4-1; CDR3aa: CASSPRGGSGELETQYF; CDR3nt: TGCGCCAGCAGCCCGAGGGGAGGTAGCGGGGAATTGGAGACCCAGTACTTC
d_gene: TRBD1; j_gene: TRBJ2-7; abundance: once; v_gene: TRBV29-1; CDR3aa: CSVGQGNEQYF; CDR3nt: TGCAGCGTTGGACAGGGAAACGAGCAGTACTTC
d_gene: .; j_gene: TRBJ2-7; abundance: .; v_gene: TRBV21-1; CDR3aa: CASSKDPTLQNSYEQYF; CDR3nt: TGTGCCAGCAGCAAAGATCCGACACTGCAGAACTCCTACGAGCAGTACTTC
d_gene: .; j_gene: TRBJ1-6; abundance: once; v_gene: TRBV2; CDR3aa: CASRRQSSYNSPLHF; CDR3nt: TGTGCCAGCCGAAGACAGAGCTCCTATAATTCACCCCTCCACTTT
d_gene: .; j_gene: TRBJ2-3; abundance: .; v_gene: TRBV7-6; CDR3aa: CASSEEVNTDTQYF; CDR3nt: TGTGCCAGCAGCGAGGAGGTCAACACAGATACGCAGTATTTT
d_gene: TRBD2; j_gene: TRBJ2-1; abundance: .; v_gene: TRBV13; CDR3aa: CASSLGLAENNEQFF; CDR3nt: TGTGCCAGCAGCTTAGGTCTAGCGGAGAACAATGAGCAGTTCTTC
d_gene: .; j_gene: TRBJ1-6; abundance: few; v_gene: TRBV2; CDR3aa: CASRDSSYNSPLHF; CDR3nt: TGTGCCAGCAGAGATAGCTCCTATAATTCACCCCTCCACTTT
d_gene: TRBD2; j_gene: TRBJ2-2; abundance: once; v_gene: TRBV7-9; CDR3aa: CASPFGGRALTTGELFF; CDR3nt: TGTGCCAGCCCCTTTGGCGGGAGGGCCCTGACGACCGGGGAGCTGTTTTTT
d_gene: TRBD2; j_gene: TRBJ2-3; abundance: .; v_gene: TRBV10-1; CDR3aa: CASSDGTSSSADTQYF; CDR3nt: TGCGCCAGCAGTGATGGGACTAGTTCCAGTGCAGATACGCAGTATTTT
d_gene: .; j_gene: TRBJ2-3; abundance: .; v_gene: TRBV30; CDR3aa: CAWSAGTQTVGDTQYF; CDR3nt: TGTGCCTGGAGCGCCGGGACACAAACGGTGGGAGATACGCAGTATTTT
d_gene: .; j_gene: TRBJ1-1; abundance: .; v_gene: TRBV15; CDR3aa: CATSRGTVATEAFF; CDR3nt: TGTGCCACCAGCAGAGGAACGGTTGCCACTGAAGCTTTCTTT
d_gene: .; j_gene: TRBJ1-1; abundance: .; v_gene: TRBV6-1; CDR3aa: CASSELAGTNTEAFF; CDR3nt: TGTGCCAGCAGTGAACTAGCGGGAACGAACACTGAAGCTTTCTTT
d_gene: .; j_gene: TRBJ2-5; abundance: .; v_gene: TRBV5-1; CDR3aa: CASSSDRREETQYF; CDR3nt: TGCGCCAGCAGCTCCGACAGGCGGGAAGAGACCCAGTACTTC
d_gene: .; j_gene: TRBJ2-3; abundance: .; v_gene: TRBV7-8; CDR3aa: CASSLTDTQYF; CDR3nt: TGTGCCAGCAGCCTGACAGATACGCAGTATTTT
d_gene: TRBD2; j_gene: TRBJ2-4; abundance: .; v_gene: TRBV10-1; CDR3aa: CASTLAGGGGRNIQYF; CDR3nt: TGCGCCAGCACTTTAGCGGGAGGGGGGGGACGAAACATTCAGTACTTC
d_gene: .; j_gene: TRBJ2-7; abundance: .; v_gene: TRBV5-1; CDR3aa: CASSLVGQGVSSGVIYEQYF; CDR3nt: TGCGCCAGCAGCTTGGTGGGACAGGGAGTGTCTAGCGGGGTAATCTACGAGCAGTACTTC
d_gene: TRBD2; j_gene: TRBJ2-2; abundance: .; v_gene: TRBV10-3; CDR3aa: CAISLAGVGTGELFF; CDR3nt: TGTGCCATCAGTTTAGCGGGAGTGGGGACCGGGGAGCTGTTTTTT
d_gene: .; j_gene: TRBJ1-2; abundance: .; v_gene: TRBV6-5; CDR3aa: CASKVSGSGDYGYTF; CDR3nt: TGTGCCAGCAAGGTATCGGGGAGTGGTGACTATGGCTACACCTTC
d_gene: .; j_gene: TRBJ2-1; abundance: .; v_gene: TRBV7-3; CDR3aa: CASSFEGGGYNEQFF; CDR3nt: TGTGCCAGCAGCTTCGAGGGAGGGGGGTACAATGAGCAGTTCTTC
d_gene: .; j_gene: TRBJ1-4; abundance: .; v_gene: TRBV11-2; CDR3aa: CASSLDRGGEKLFF; CDR3nt: TGTGCCAGCAGCTTAGACAGGGGTGGTGAAAAACTGTTTTTT
d_gene: .; j_gene: TRBJ2-7; abundance: .; v_gene: TRBV5-1; CDR3aa: CASSLGAYEQYF; CDR3nt: TGCGCCAGCAGCTTGGGCGCGTACGAGCAGTACTTC